This T cell receptor beta chain originates from a study of blood T cells in healthy people across ages. Sample-barcoded 5' priming and a J-beta primer mix drove a second PCR of about 7 to 12 cycles. TCRdb reprocessed the 5' RACE reads with MiXCR, giving one entry per CDR3 protein. Among about 1.4 million distinct CDR3 sequences listed, 45% to 70% were seen once. The ends were cut back, 0 bases at V and 0 bases at J, with 12 bases in the middle. CDR3 length equals 15 residues. The V gene's germline CDR1 is DFQATT and CDR2 SNEGSKA (reference sequence). The TCR was taken from a man aged 18 to 29 in good health. The chain combines TRBV20-1 with TRBJ2-7, with D possibly being TRBD1 (5 bases). What was sequenced was blood. CDR3 sequence: CSARDKGQDSYEQYF. The CDR3, as DNA: TGCAGTGCTAGAGATAAGGGGCAGGACTCCTACGAGCAGTACTTC.